The 7 T cell receptor beta chains below were found in one sample sequenced in a study of graft-versus-host responses after intestinal transplantation. Data came from immunoSEQ multiplex PCR; TCRdb stores just in-frame clones and leaves some out. Among under 75,000 clones, around 90% were seen once, and the ten largest hold about 4%. Their specific antigens are unknown. The sample in question was unstimulated CD8+ T cells sorted from spleen or lymph node cells, obtained before transplant. Receptor source: a human donor who was the organ donor for an intestinal transplant.

The J gene is TRBJ1-6, the V gene TRBV9, with 9 nucleotides matching TRBD1. After removal of 3 bases from V and 10 bases from J, the junction contained 8 bases not matched to a gene. Germline values: CDR1 SGDLS, CDR2 YYNGEE. The CDR3 has 15 amino acids. CDR3 bases: TGTGCCAGCAGCGGACCGGGGACAGGGAGCTCACCCCTCCACTTT. Amino acids: CASSGPGTGSSPLHF. Variable domain in full (rest from reference TRBV9 and TRBJ1-6): DSGVTQTPKHLITATGQRVTLRCSPRSGDLSVYWYQQSLDQGLQFLIQYYNGEERAKGNILERFSAQQFPDLHSELNLSSLELGDSALYFCASSGPGTGSSPLHFGNGTRLTVT.

The chain recombines TRBV5-1 with TRBJ2-2; 8 bases align to TRBD1. Losses at the gene ends were 2 bases for V and 4 bases for J; bases not matched to a gene: 1. CDR3 length: 14 residues. Germline values: CDR1 SGHRS, CDR2 YFSETQ. The CDR3 spells CASSLTGGTGELFF. Written as DNA, the CDR3 is TGCGCCAGCAGCTTAACAGGGGGCACCGGGGAGCTGTTTTTT.

This chain joins TRBV13 and TRBJ2-3, with a weak D call TRBD1 (5 bases). The CDR3 has 15 residues. Trimming stripped 3 bases from V and 6 bases from J, with 16 bases between. The germline CDR1 and CDR2 sequences are PRHDT and FYEKMQ (reference sequence). The DNA of the CDR3 is TGTGCCAGCAGCTTGTGGGCAGGGCTTGAGGATACGCAGTATTTT. Its translation: CASSLWAGLEDTQYF.

This chain connects TRBV2 to TRBJ2-7; 7 bases are a match to TRBD1. CDR1 SNHLY and CDR2 FYNNEI come from the germline V gene. This CDR3 has 15 amino acids. The trim removed 5 bases at V and 0 bases at J, leaving 7 bases unmatched. In DNA, the CDR3 is TGTGCCAGCAGTCGGACAGGCTTTAGCTCCTACGAGCAGTACGTC. This encodes CASSRTGFSSYEQYV.

The rearrangement links TRBV4-2 to TRBJ1-1, with D unresolved. V was clipped by 5 bases and J by 0 bases, with 10 bases between them. The CDR3 contains 14 residues. Germline V lookup: CDR1 LGHNA, CDR2 YNFKEQ. CDR3 region: CASSNTRMNTEAFF. The CDR3 coding sequence is TGTGCCAGCAGCAACACACGCATGAACACTGAAGCTTTCTTT.

The chain uses TRBV9 and TRBJ2-5; D call uncertain. V lost 3 bases and J 5 bases, leaving 11 bases between the germline ends. Germline CDR1 and CDR2: SGDLS and YYNGEE. The CDR3 is 13 amino acids. The CDR3 coding sequence is TGTGCCAGCAGCGGCCATCTATGGGAGACCCAGTACTTC. Amino acids: CASSGHLWETQYF.

V and J are TRBV19 and TRBJ2-1; the match to TRBD2 covers 8 bases. The CDR3 is 13 residues long. Germline V gives CDR1 LNHDA, CDR2 SQIVND (reference sequence). V was pared by 10 bases and J by 0 bases, with 2 bases of the junction left unmatched. CDR3 residues: CATAGASYNEQFF. The CDR3 DNA follows: TGTGCCACAGCGGGGGCCTCCTACAATGAGCAGTTCTTC. The whole variable domain, remainder taken from reference TRBV19 and TRBJ2-1, is DGGITQSPKYLFRKEGQNVTLSCEQNLNHDAMYWYRQDPGQGLRLIYYSQIVNDFQKGDIAEGYSVSREKKESFPLTVTSAQKNPTAFYLCATAGASYNEQFFGPGTRLTVL.